This T cell receptor beta chain is drawn from a study of CXCR3-negative and CXCR3-positive naive CD8 T cells. Whole-study results and caveats: Memory CD8+ cells showed much lower diversity, while both naive subsets displayed comparably high diversity.

Germline values: CDR1 SGHTA, CDR2 FQGNSA. This CDR3 contains 13 residues. On this clonotype: No antigen is known for it.

UMI-labeled 5' RACE yielded the TRB cDNA libraries. TCRdb reanalyzed the 5' RACE reads, giving one entry per CDR3 protein sequence and no DNA. This specimen shows tens of thousands of distinct CDR3 sequences; the ten leading clones hold about a tenth. The sequence derives from a human donor in good health. Some clones in this sample may be carry-over from other donors' samples. The chain uses TRBV7-2 and TRBJ2-1; TCRdb names TRBD1, which stays unverified in the absence of DNA. Input material: memory CD8+ T cells from blood. CDR3 protein: CASSPGQGYEQFF.